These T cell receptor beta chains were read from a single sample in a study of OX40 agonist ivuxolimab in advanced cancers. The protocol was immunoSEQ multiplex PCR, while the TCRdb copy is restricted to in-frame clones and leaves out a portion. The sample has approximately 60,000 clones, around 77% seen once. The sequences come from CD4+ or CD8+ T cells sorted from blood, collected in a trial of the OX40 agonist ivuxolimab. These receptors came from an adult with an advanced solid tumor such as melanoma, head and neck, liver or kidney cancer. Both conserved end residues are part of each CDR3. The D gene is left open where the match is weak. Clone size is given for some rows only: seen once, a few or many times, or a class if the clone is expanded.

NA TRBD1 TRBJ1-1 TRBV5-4 CASSLGGQGAEAFF TGTGCCAGCAGCTTGGGGGGACAGGGGGCTGAAGCTTTCTTT
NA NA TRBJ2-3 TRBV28 CATTGPTDTQYF TGTGCCACCACGGGCCCCACAGATACGCAGTATTTT
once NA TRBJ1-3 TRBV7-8 CASSPYRIIQGVTGNTIYF TGTGCCAGCAGCCCATACCGAATAATACAGGGTGTGACTGGAAACACCATATATTTT
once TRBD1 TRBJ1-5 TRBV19 CASSIGAGGTRQPQHF TGTGCCAGTAGTATAGGGGCAGGGGGAACGAGGCAGCCCCAGCATTTT
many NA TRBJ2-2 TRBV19 CASSYRVANTGELFF TGTGCCAGTAGTTACAGGGTCGCGAACACCGGGGAGCTGTTTTTT
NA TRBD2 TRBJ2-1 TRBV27 CASRFGLVSYNEQFF TGTGCCAGCAGATTCGGACTAGTCTCCTACAATGAGCAGTTCTTC
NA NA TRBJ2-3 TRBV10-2 CASNWPLEGSTDTQYF TGCGCCAGCAACTGGCCCCTGGAGGGTAGCACAGATACGCAGTATTTT
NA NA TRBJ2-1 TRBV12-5 CASGLSHSSYNEQFF TGTGCTAGTGGTTTGTCACATAGCTCCTACAATGAGCAGTTCTTC
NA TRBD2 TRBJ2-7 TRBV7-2 CASRQIAGGPGQYF TGTGCCAGCAGACAGATAGCGGGAGGGCCGGGGCAGTACTTC
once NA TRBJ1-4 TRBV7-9 CASSLAVFGEKLFF TGTGCCAGCAGCTTAGCGGTGTTTGGTGAAAAACTGTTTTTT
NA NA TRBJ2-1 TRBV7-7 CASSLDRYNEQFF TGTGCCAGCAGCTTAGACAGATACAATGAGCAGTTCTTC
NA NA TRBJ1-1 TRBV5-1 CASSLGTANTEAFF TGCGCCAGCAGCTTGGGGACGGCGAACACTGAAGCTTTCTTT
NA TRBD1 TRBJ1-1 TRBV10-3 CAITGQGGNTEAFF TGTGCCATCACCGGACAGGGAGGGAACACTGAAGCTTTCTTT
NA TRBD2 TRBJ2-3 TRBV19 CASSIVLAGGPTDTQYF TGTGCCAGTAGTATAGTTCTAGCGGGGGGTCCCACAGATACGCAGTATTTT
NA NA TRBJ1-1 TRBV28 CASSSPPDRYTEAFF TGTGCCAGCAGTTCCCCGCCCGACCGGTACACTGAAGCTTTCTTT
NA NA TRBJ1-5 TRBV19 CASSGGHFRRHF TGTGCCAGTAGTGGGGGCCACTTTCGCCGGCATTTT
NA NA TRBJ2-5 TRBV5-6 CASSPTTREETQYF TGTGCCAGCAGCCCCACGACCAGGGAAGAGACCCAGTACTTC